The clone carrying this T cell receptor beta chain was seen only a few times. Its target is not known. In TCRdb, the RT-PCR reads were re-called with MiXCR into one record per CDR3 protein. The sample lists about 500,000 distinct CDR3 sequences, about 15% occurring once. The data were taken from a study of response to subunit inactivated influenza vaccine. Per germline, CDR1 SGDLS and CDR2 YYNGEE. The CDR3 has 16 residues. Trimming took 2 bases from V and 2 from J; bases not matched to a gene: 4. Broader study findings: T cells newly recruited by each seasonal influenza vaccination are few, the authors suggested.

The chain is built from TRBV9 and TRBJ1-2; TRBD1 agrees at 12 bases. The material sequenced was CD4+ T cells sorted from PBMCs, taken 23 months after vaccination. The source is a man aged 50 to 69 who received an inactivated influenza vaccine. Here the CDR3 DNA reads TGTGCCAGCAGCGTCGGGACAGGGGGCCGAAACTATGGCTACACCTTC. Translation gives CASSVGTGGRNYGYTF.